This T cell receptor beta chain stems from a study of follicular helper T cells after annual influenza vaccination. Overall study results and limits: Plasmablast frequency change correlated with clonality change in ICOS+CD38+ cTfh. ICOS-CD38- cTfh most often held earlier Day 7 ICOS+CD38+ clones.

Germline CDR1 MDHEN, CDR2 SYDVKM. The V and J ends lost 10 bases and 2 bases respectively, with 11 bases between them. This CDR3 spans 12 amino acids. On this clone: Its antigen is as yet unknown.

Sequencing of TCRB used Survey level resolution. Here immunoSEQ multiplex PCR was the method, and the copy in TCRdb shows in-frame clones only, minus some. The data contain about 2,500 clones, approximately 80% of them seen just once; the ten biggest clones take up 3.5% to 4.5%. Time point in this sample: 2015-2016 season, pre-vaccination. The source was CXCR5+ CD38- circulating T follicular helper cells from blood, collected on the day of influenza vaccination. The sample's subset: circulating Tfh, non-naive CD4+CXCR5+PD-1+ (ICOS+CD38+ or ICOS-CD38-). The TCR was taken from an adult who received the influenza vaccine. The V gene is TRBV28, the J gene TRBJ1-2; D ambiguous. The CDR3 DNA sequence: TGTGCCACTCTGAGGGAGAACTATGGCTACACCTTC. Translated: CATLRENYGYTF.